One and the same sample provided the 26 T cell receptor beta chains below, sequenced in a study of T cells after yellow fever vaccination. In TCRdb, the 5' RACE reads were re-called with MiXCR into one record per CDR3 protein. The sample has a few hundred thousand distinct CDR3 sequences, 17% seen once; the top ten hold 15% to 20%. The source material was PBMCs, sampled 4 to 5 days after the first yellow fever vaccination. These TCRs come from a man younger than 35 who received the YFV17D yellow fever vaccine.

The rearrangement joins TRBV5-1 to TRBJ2-3; TRBD2 is a possible D gene (7 bases). Trimming cost V 0 bases and J 4 bases, with 12 bases left between them. CDR3 length: 15 residues. Germline lookup yields CDR1 SGHRS and CDR2 YFSETQ. CDR3 in amino acids: CASSLEQGGPDTQYF. In DNA form, the CDR3 reads TGCGCCAGCAGCTTGGAACAGGGAGGGCCAGATACGCAGTATTTT.

The chain uses TRBV7-2 and TRBJ1-5; 7 bases line up with TRBD1. Trimming at V came to 2 bases and at J to 6 bases, leaving 7 bases not matched to a gene. Germline CDR1 and CDR2: SGHTA and FQGNSA. The CDR3 sequence is 15 residues long. The CDR3 region has the DNA TGTGCCAGCAGCTTACAGGGGGGGATCAGTCAGCCCCAGCATTTT. Protein sequence: CASSLQGGISQPQHF.

This clonotype came up many times. The chain recombines TRBV7-3 with TRBJ2-2; D not resolved. CDR1 and CDR2 (germline): SGHTA, FQGTGA. V was pared by 5 bases and J by 3 bases, with 7 bases between. The CDR3 loop spans 13 amino acids. Written as DNA, the CDR3 is TGTGCCAGCAGCCTTAGTTACACCGGGGAGCTGTTTTTT. Translated: CASSLSYTGELFF.

This clonotype has more than one count but fewer than ten. The gene calls are TRBV4-1 and TRBJ1-1, with TRBD1 matching over 7 bases. Trimming cost V 6 bases and J 1 base; bases outside gene matches: 8. The germline V gene has CDR1 MGHRA and CDR2 YSYEKL. The CDR3 runs 15 residues. The CDR3, as DNA: TGCGCCAGCAGAGAGTCCGGGACAGAGAACACTGAAGCTTTCTTT. Residues: CASRESGTENTEAFF.

A few counts support this clonotype. The chain has TRBV6-5 and TRBJ1-5, with D unclear. This CDR3 is 17 amino acids long. Germline CDR1 MNHEY, CDR2 SVGAGI. V was shortened by 3 bases and J by 0 bases, with 15 bases between the two germline ends. The CDR3 region is CASSYLGSPYSNQPQHF. CDR3 nucleotide sequence: TGTGCCAGCAGTTATCTCGGCAGCCCATATAGCAATCAGCCCCAGCATTTT.

V is TRBV12-5 and J is TRBJ1-1; 8 bases agree with TRBD1. The CDR3 consists of 16 residues. Trimming at V came to 0 bases and at J to 1 base, leaving 4 bases not matched to a gene. CDR1 is LGHNT and CDR2 is FRNRAP in the germline V gene. CDR3 in amino acids: CASGLVDRDRNTEAFF. Written as DNA, the CDR3 is TGTGCTAGTGGTTTGGTGGACAGGGATCGGAACACTGAAGCTTTCTTT.

The gene calls are TRBV4-1 and TRBJ1-2; perhaps TRBD1 as D (5 bases). The CDR3 covers 18 residues. Trimming removed 1 base at V and 5 bases at J, with 23 bases between. Germline CDR1 MGHRA, CDR2 YSYEKL. CDR3 sequence (DNA): TGCGCCAGCAGCCAAGGTCCAGGGACGGCTCCCTTACCTTATGGCTACACCTTC. Protein: CASSQGPGTAPLPYGYTF.

V and J are TRBV7-8 and TRBJ1-6; D remains ambiguous. The V end lost 6 bases, the J end lost 6 bases, and 12 bases lay between the germline ends. Per the germline V gene, CDR1 is SGHVS and CDR2 is FQNEAQ. The length of the CDR3 is 14 residues. CDR3 nucleotides: TGTGCCAGCAGTCAGACCAGGAGTAATTCACCCCTCCACTTT. Encoded protein: CASSQTRSNSPLHF.

The V and J genes are TRBV6-5 and TRBJ1-4; 8 bases are shared with TRBD1. After removal of 2 bases from V and 4 bases from J, the junction contained 9 bases not matched to a gene. The CDR3 extends over 17 amino acids. CDR1 and CDR2 from the germline V gene are MNHEY and SVGAGI. This CDR3 is CASSYTRRGRFNEKLFF. CDR3 bases: TGTGCCAGCAGTTACACCCGCAGGGGGCGATTTAATGAAAAACTGTTTTTT.

The chain couples TRBV5-1 to TRBJ1-1, with a weak D call TRBD1 (6 bases). Trimming removed 5 bases at V and 1 base at J, with 12 bases between. The CDR3 consists of 14 residues. The germline gives CDR1 SGHRS, CDR2 YFSETQ. For the CDR3, the DNA is TGCGCCAGCAGGGGGCCAGGGGAGAACACTGAAGCTTTCTTT. Protein product: CASRGPGENTEAFF.

In this sample, this clonotype turned up a few times. This chain uses TRBV10-3 with TRBJ2-3, with 8 bases lining up with TRBD2. This CDR3 has 16 residues. CDR1 is ENHRY, CDR2 SYGVKD, per germline. The V segment lost 10 bases and the J segment 6 bases; nucleotides outside the gene matches: 18. The CDR3 DNA reads as TGTGCCACCGGAGCGGGGGTGGGTGGAAGAGACGATACGCAGTATTTT. This gives the protein CATGAGVGGRDDTQYF.

This clonotype has just one count. The V call is TRBV3-1, the J call TRBJ2-7; D is perhaps TRBD1 or TRBD2 (5 bases each). CDR1 is LGHDT, CDR2 YNNKEL, per germline (reference sequence). Trimming cost V 0 bases and J 2 bases, with 14 bases left between them. The CDR3 sequence is 16 residues long. The CDR3 protein is CASSQDIRDPPYEQYF. The CDR3 nucleotides are TGTGCCAGCAGCCAAGATATCCGGGACCCCCCCTACGAGCAGTACTTC.

V gene TRBV5-6 combines with J gene TRBJ2-7; 8 bases agree with TRBD2. Trimming took 5 bases from V and 0 from J; bases not matched to a gene: 10. The V gene's germline CDR1 is SGHDT and CDR2 YYEEEE. The CDR3 contains 16 residues. In nucleotides, the CDR3 is TGTGCCAGCAGACGCGACCCGGGACTAGGCTCCTACGAGCAGTACGTC. Translation: CASRRDPGLGSYEQYV.

The chain uses TRBV4-2 and TRBJ1-3; D is undetermined. Trimming removed 1 base at V and 0 bases at J, with 10 bases between. The CDR3 is made up of 16 amino acids. Germline CDR1 is LGHNA and CDR2 is YNFKEQ. The CDR3 coding sequence is TGTGCCAGCAGCCAAGGTGACGCGGGCTCTGGAAACACCATATATTTT. Translated, it gives CASSQGDAGSGNTIYF.

This clonotype was counted only a few times. V usage is TRBV4-1 and J usage is TRBJ2-5; D uncertain. V was pared by 0 bases and J by 0 bases, with 8 bases between. CDR3 size: 15 residues. Per germline, CDR1 MGHRA and CDR2 YSYEKL. The CDR3 protein is CASSQDRADQETQYF. In DNA form, the CDR3 reads TGCGCCAGCAGCCAAGATAGGGCAGACCAAGAGACCCAGTACTTC.

This clonotype turned up a few times. The chain uses TRBV7-8 and TRBJ2-3; D is perhaps TRBD2 (5 bases). The CDR3 length is 13 residues. Trimming cost V 7 bases and J 2 bases, with 10 bases left between them. The germline V gene has CDR1 SGHVS and CDR2 FQNEAQ. The CDR3 loop reads CASTGRDTDTQYF. CDR3 nucleotide sequence: TGTGCCAGCACTGGACGGGACACAGATACGCAGTATTTT.

This clonotype was seen a handful of times. The chain uses TRBV5-4 and TRBJ2-3; 7 bases fit TRBD2. The germline V gene has CDR1 SGHNT and CDR2 YYREEE (reference sequence). This CDR3 spans 16 amino acids. Unmatched junction bases numbered 10, after V lost 4 bases and J lost 2 bases. This CDR3 is CASSGSGDPSTDTQYF. The CDR3 region has the DNA TGTGCCAGCAGCGGGAGCGGGGATCCCTCCACAGATACGCAGTATTTT.

This chain connects TRBV19 to TRBJ2-4, with D tentatively TRBD2 (6 bases). Deletions cut 5 bases from V and 3 bases from J, with 8 bases between. The germline CDR1 and CDR2 sequences are LNHDA and SQIVND (reference sequence). This CDR3 has 13 residues. The CDR3 DNA sequence: TGTGCCAGTAGTGGAGGGGTCAAAAACATTCAGTACTTC. The encoded protein is CASSGGVKNIQYF.

A few counts support this clonotype. The chain uses TRBV20-1 and TRBJ1-2, with unresolved D. This CDR3 is 14 amino acids long. From germline, CDR1 is DFQATT and CDR2 SNEGSKA (reference sequence). The V end lost 6 bases, the J end lost 0 bases, and 14 bases lay between the germline ends. Written as DNA, the CDR3 is TGCAGTGCAAGGGAGGGCCTATCTAACTATGGCTACACCTTC. Translation: CSAREGLSNYGYTF.

The sample holds a few counts of this clonotype. The genes are TRBV4-1 and TRBJ1-2, with D perhaps TRBD1 (5 bases). V lost 1 base and J 7 bases, leaving 19 bases between the germline ends. Germline V gene lookup returns CDR1 MGHRA and CDR2 YSYEKL. The CDR3 contains 16 residues. CDR3 sequence (DNA): TGCGCCAGCAGCCAAGGGGGACTGAAAATAGGTGGTGGCTACACCTTC. Its protein is CASSQGGLKIGGGYTF.

The rearrangement links TRBV5-4 to TRBJ2-7, with D maybe TRBD1 (5 bases). Trimming shortened V by 0 bases and J by 2 bases, and 9 bases separated the two germline ends. Germline V gene lookup returns CDR1 SGHNT and CDR2 YYREEE (reference sequence). The length of the CDR3 is 14 residues. The chain's CDR3 is CASSLVDTPYEQYF. The CDR3 DNA reads as TGTGCCAGCAGCTTGGTGGACACTCCCTACGAGCAGTACTTC.

This clonotype was seen a handful of times. The rearrangement joins TRBV11-2 to TRBJ2-7; perhaps TRBD2 as D (5 bases). V lost 1 base to trimming and J lost 6 bases, with 19 bases between them. The CDR3 is made up of 16 amino acids. Germline CDR1 and CDR2: SGHAT and FQNNGV. The CDR3 nucleotides read TGTGCCAGCAGCTTAGGGACGGGATCCCACACTACCGAGCAGTACTTC. Amino acids: CASSLGTGSHTTEQYF. Based on the CDR3 plus reference TRBV11-2 and TRBJ2-7, the full variable domain is EAGVAQSPRYKIIEKRQSVAFWCNPISGHATLYWYQQILGQGPKLLIQFQNNGVVDDSQLPKDRFSAERLKGVDSTLKIQPAKLEDSAVYLCASSLGTGSHTTEQYFGPGTRLTVT.

This clonotype occurred a few times. This chain joins TRBV12-3 or TRBV12-4 and TRBJ1-4; no clear D. Between the trimmed V and J ends, which lost 2 bases and 4 bases, there was a span of 11 bases. The CDR3 spans 15 residues. Written as DNA, the CDR3 is TGTGCCAGCAGTTTATTTCACGGGCTTAATGAAAAACTGTTTTTT. It yields the protein CASSLFHGLNEKLFF.

The CDR3 DNA follows: TGTGCCAGCAGTGCGACAGGGGGCCCCGACTCTTGGGTCGCCGGGGAGCTGTTTTTT. It encodes CASSATGGPDSWVAGELFF. V and J are TRBV12-3 or TRBV12-4 and TRBJ2-2, with TRBD1 matching 10 bases. The V gene end was trimmed by 5 bases and the J gene end by 6 bases; junction bases not matched to a gene: 18. The CDR3 runs to 19 residues.

The chain is built from TRBV12-3 or TRBV12-4 and TRBJ2-2; TRBD2 agrees at 7 bases. Trimming cost V 7 bases and J 2 bases; bases outside gene matches: 7. CDR3 length equals 15 residues. CDR3 coding DNA: TGTGCCAGCACCTTGCGGGGGTCTAACACCGGGGAGCTGTTTTTT. Translated, it gives CASTLRGSNTGELFF.

CDR3 DNA sequence: TGTGCCAGCAGCTTGTCGTTAGACACGCCCTACGAGCAGTACGTC. This gives the protein CASSLSLDTPYEQYV. This chain links TRBV7-9 with TRBJ2-7; D unresolved. The germline gives CDR1 SEHNR, CDR2 FQNEAQ (reference sequence). The CDR3 loop spans 15 amino acids. V was shortened by 3 bases and J by 2 bases, with 14 bases between the two germline ends.